The 23 T cell receptor beta chains in this list originate from one sample, sequenced in a study of blood T cell repertoires in COVID-19. Data came from immunoSEQ multiplex PCR; TCRdb stores just in-frame clones and leaves some out. Among 150,000 to 200,000 clones, about 75% were seen once, and the ten largest hold roughly 8.7%. The sample comprised peripheral blood. These receptors were collected from a woman in her forties or fifties with active or convalescent COVID-19.

The rearrangement links TRBV5-4 to TRBJ2-7; 7 positions agree with TRBD2. V was pared by 3 bases and J by 2 bases, with 11 bases of the junction left unmatched. The CDR3 sequence is 16 residues long. Germline CDR1 reads SGHNT; CDR2 reads YYREEE (reference sequence). CDR3 protein: CASSWGGSTFPYEQYF. In DNA, the CDR3 is TGTGCCAGCAGCTGGGGGGGAAGTACGTTTCCCTACGAGCAGTACTTC.

The CDR3 DNA sequence: TGTGCCAGCAGTGCAGCGGGGGGGAACACCGGGGAGCTGTTTTTT. This sequence encodes CASSAAGGNTGELFF. The rearrangement uses TRBV6-1 and TRBJ2-2, with TRBD2 matching over 9 bases. V shed 4 bases, J shed 1 base, and the junction held 1 base outside the gene matches. The germline V gene has CDR1 MNHNS and CDR2 SASEGT. The CDR3 length is 15 residues.

The chain combines TRBV5-4 with TRBJ2-1; 16 bases line up with TRBD2. There are 18 residues in the CDR3. Losses at the gene ends were 4 bases for V and 8 bases for J; bases not matched to a gene: 12. CDR1 and CDR2 (germline): SGHNT, YYREEE (reference sequence). The CDR3 reads CASSAPGTSGRVGDEQFF. The CDR3 nucleotides read TGTGCCAGCAGCGCCCCCGGGACTAGCGGGAGGGTAGGGGATGAGCAGTTCTTC. The entire variable domain, with the rest obtained from reference TRBV5-4 and TRBJ2-1, is as follows: ETGVTQSPTHLIKTRGQQVTLRCSSQSGHNTVSWYQQALGQGPQFIFQYYREEENGRGNFPPRFSGLQFPNYSSELNVNALELDDSALYLCASSAPGTSGRVGDEQFFGPGTRLTVL.

This CDR3 reads CASSIPGGELFF. CDR3 nucleotide sequence: TGTGCCAGCAGCATCCCGGGCGGGGAGCTGTTTTTT. The gene calls are TRBV7-9 and TRBJ2-2; no reliable D call. Trimming took 5 bases from V and 7 from J, leaving 8 bases between them. The germline V gene has CDR1 SEHNR and CDR2 FQNEAQ (reference sequence). There are 12 residues in the CDR3.

The J gene is TRBJ1-2, the V gene TRBV6-5; unclear D gene. This CDR3 has 12 residues. Trimming removed 5 bases at V and 7 bases at J, with 11 bases between. Germline CDR1 and CDR2: MNHEY and SVGAGI. The CDR3 protein is CASSNPRGGYTF. CDR3 DNA: TGTGCCAGCAGTAACCCCCGGGGTGGCTACACCTTC.

The chain combines TRBV19 with TRBJ2-3; tentatively, D is TRBD1 (5 bases). Germline CDR1 reads LNHDA; CDR2 reads SQIVND (reference sequence). The CDR3 has 18 amino acids. Trimming took 2 bases from V and 10 from J, leaving 28 bases between them. CDR3 amino acids: CASSIRFGRGRVQGSQYF. CDR3 DNA sequence: TGTGCCAGTAGTATAAGGTTTGGAAGGGGCAGGGTCCAAGGTTCGCAGTATTTT.

The chain joins TRBV2 to TRBJ1-6; D may be TRBD1 (6 bases). Germline assignment: CDR1 SNHLY and CDR2 FYNNEI. The CDR3 length is 15 residues. V lost 6 bases and J 5 bases, leaving 14 bases between the germline ends. CDR3 DNA: TGTGCCAGCAGGGGCGAGGGGACAAATAATTCACCCCTCCACTTT. Protein sequence: CASRGEGTNNSPLHF.

V is TRBV15 and J is TRBJ1-3; unclear D gene. The CDR3 contains 15 residues. V was shortened by 0 bases and J by 0 bases, with 6 bases between the two germline ends. Per the germline V gene, CDR1 is LNHNV and CDR2 is YYDKDF (reference sequence). CDR3 loop: CATSRELISGNTIYF. DNA of the CDR3: TGTGCCACCAGCAGAGAACTGATCTCTGGAAACACCATATATTTT.

This clone has just one count. The chain combines TRBV9 with TRBJ2-1, with 8 bases aligning to TRBD1. Germline V gives CDR1 SGDLS, CDR2 YYNGEE. The CDR3 loop spans 19 amino acids. V shed 4 bases and J 4 bases; nucleotides not matched to a gene: 19. The CDR3 bases are TGTGCCAGCAGCCCCCGACAGGGGTGGGATGAACTACCTTACAATGAGCAGTTCTTC. Encoded protein: CASSPRQGWDELPYNEQFF.

This chain joins TRBV18 and TRBJ1-2; 11 bases match TRBD1. Per the germline V gene, CDR1 is KGHSH and CDR2 is LQKENI. The CDR3 length is 15 residues. V was clipped by 4 bases and J by 9 bases; unmatched bases: 10. The CDR3 DNA is TGTGCCAGCTCACTCCGGGGACAGGGGGAAGGGAGCTACACCTTC. Encoded protein: CASSLRGQGEGSYTF.

V and J are TRBV30 and TRBJ2-7, with D possibly TRBD2 on 5 matching bases. The CDR3 runs 11 residues. The V gene's germline CDR1 is GTSNPN and CDR2 SVGIG (reference sequence). Trimming removed 5 bases from V and 2 bases from J, with 7 bases in between. CDR3 in DNA: TGTGCCTGGGAGCGGACCTACGAGCAGTACTTC. It yields the protein CAWERTYEQYF.

This sequence joins TRBV19 and TRBJ2-1; 12 bases line up with TRBD2. CDR1 and CDR2 (germline): LNHDA, SQIVND (reference sequence). The CDR3 covers 15 residues. V lost 0 bases, J lost 8 bases, and 2 bases stayed unmatched. Here the CDR3 reads CASSIELAGGHEQFF. CDR3 coding DNA: TGTGCCAGTAGTATAGAACTAGCGGGGGGTCATGAGCAGTTCTTC.

The DNA for the CDR3 is TGTGCCAGTAGTGGAGGGGGCTATCAGCCCCAGCATTTT. Protein product: CASSGGGYQPQHF. V gene TRBV19 combines with J gene TRBJ1-5, with TRBD1 identical over 7 bases. The CDR3 sequence is 13 residues long. Unmatched junction bases numbered 3, after V lost 5 bases and J lost 5 bases. The germline V gene has CDR1 LNHDA and CDR2 SQIVND (reference sequence).

The table lists this clone with many counts. The CDR3 reads CASSRQGLDGYTF. The CDR3 coding sequence is TGTGCCAGCAGCAGACAGGGTTTAGATGGCTACACCTTC. The gene calls are TRBV7-2 and TRBJ1-2; 7 bases are shared with TRBD1. There are 13 residues in the CDR3. V trimming: 5 bases; J trimming: 6 bases; junction bases outside the gene matches: 6. The germline gives CDR1 SGHTA, CDR2 FQGNSA.

This rearrangement joins TRBV9 to TRBJ2-1; 9 bases map to TRBD1. Germline CDR1 is SGDLS and CDR2 is YYNGEE. V lost 0 bases and J lost 7; bases outside the gene matches: 11. This CDR3 has 17 amino acids. CDR3 DNA sequence: TGTGCCAGCAGCGTAGATGTATGGACAGGGGATAGGAATGAGCAGTTCTTC. As protein: CASSVDVWTGDRNEQFF.

This clone was observed a handful of times. Other DNA sequences in the sample encode the same CDR3. The rearrangement joins TRBV18 to TRBJ2-2; D possibly corresponds to TRBD1 (6 bases). This CDR3 spans 15 amino acids. Trimming removed 3 bases from V and 1 base from J, with 9 bases in between. Germline CDR1 KGHSH, CDR2 LQKENI. In DNA, the CDR3 is TGTGCCAGCTCACCCAGGGGCTTGAACACCGGGGAGCTGTTTTTT. Its translation: CASSPRGLNTGELFF.

This sequence joins TRBV5-5 and TRBJ1-1; no definite D call. The CDR3 is made up of 14 amino acids. Deletions cut 0 bases from V and 4 bases from J, with 10 bases between. Germline V gives CDR1 SGHKS, CDR2 YYEKEE (reference sequence). The CDR3 reads CASSLVARGTEAFF. The DNA for the CDR3 is TGTGCCAGCAGCTTGGTGGCGCGGGGCACTGAAGCTTTCTTT.

The chain has TRBV6-1 and TRBJ1-5, with D maybe TRBD1 (5 bases). CDR3 length: 16 amino acids. CDR1 and CDR2 from the germline V gene are MNHNS and SASEGT. V lost 0 bases to trimming and J lost 1 base, with 10 bases between them. CDR3 DNA: TGTGCCAGCAGTGAAGCGTGGGGGGACAGCAATCAGCCCCAGCATTTT. Translation gives CASSEAWGDSNQPQHF.

This clone has only one observation. The chain carries TRBV9 and TRBJ2-7; 9 positions agree with TRBD1. The CDR3 runs 16 residues. V was pared by 1 base and J by 5 bases, with 10 bases of the junction left unmatched. The germline V gene encodes CDR1 SGDLS and CDR2 YYNGEE. CDR3 in amino acids: CASSVTVTGGGDEQYF. The DNA of the CDR3 is TGTGCCAGCAGCGTAACCGTCACAGGGGGCGGCGACGAGCAGTACTTC.

This clone was observed a handful of times. The chain has TRBV18 and TRBJ2-6, with D possibly matching TRBD2 (5 bases). V was cut by 6 bases and J by 1 base, with 16 bases left in between. The CDR3 loop spans 17 amino acids. CDR1 is KGHSH, CDR2 LQKENI, per germline. CDR3 coding DNA: TGTGCCAGCTCTGCAAACGTTCGAGGGTCTGGGGCCAACGTCCTGACTTTC. This encodes CASSANVRGSGANVLTF.

The V call is TRBV10-3, the J call TRBJ2-6, with D hard to call. CDR1 is ENHRY and CDR2 is SYGVKD in the germline V gene. The CDR3 consists of 16 residues. Trimming pared 0 bases from V and 1 base from J, leaving 7 bases between. The CDR3 spells CAISESAVSGANVLTF. DNA for the CDR3: TGTGCCATCAGTGAGTCGGCCGTGTCTGGGGCCAACGTCCTGACTTTC.

The chain links TRBV4-2 to TRBJ1-1; D possibly corresponds to TRBD1 (6 bases). CDR1 is LGHNA and CDR2 is YNFKEQ in the germline V gene. This CDR3 is built from 12 residues. The V end lost 6 bases, the J end lost 6 bases, and 11 bases lay between the germline ends. The CDR3 region has the DNA TGTGCCAGCAGGCTAACAGGGTCTGAAGCTTTCTTT. The encoded protein is CASRLTGSEAFF.

The J gene is TRBJ1-4, the V gene TRBV28; TRBD1 is a possible D gene (6 bases). Trimming took off 7 bases at V and 0 bases at J, with 9 bases between the two ends. This CDR3 contains 14 residues. Germline loops: CDR1 MDHEN, CDR2 SYDVKM. CDR3 residues: CASKDSTTNEKLFF. The CDR3 bases are TGTGCCAGCAAGGACAGCACAACTAATGAAAAACTGTTTTTT.